This TCR beta chain came from a study of immune characterization of retroperitoneal liposarcoma. The CDR3 sequence is 12 residues long. Trimming took 5 bases from V and 4 from J, leaving 7 bases between them. By share, this clonotype ranks as medium-sized. TCRdb redid the calling of the PCR reads with MiXCR, one entry per CDR3 protein. The table includes under 11,000 distinct CDR3 sequences, 28% detected once. The receptor was derived from a male donor with retroperitoneal liposarcoma. What was sequenced was tumor tissue. The chain recombines TRBV12-3 or TRBV12-4 with TRBJ2-3, with a weak D call TRBD2 (5 bases). The CDR3 nucleotides read TGTGCCAGCAGTCAGGAGGCAGATACGCAGTATTTT. Its translation: CASSQEADTQYF.